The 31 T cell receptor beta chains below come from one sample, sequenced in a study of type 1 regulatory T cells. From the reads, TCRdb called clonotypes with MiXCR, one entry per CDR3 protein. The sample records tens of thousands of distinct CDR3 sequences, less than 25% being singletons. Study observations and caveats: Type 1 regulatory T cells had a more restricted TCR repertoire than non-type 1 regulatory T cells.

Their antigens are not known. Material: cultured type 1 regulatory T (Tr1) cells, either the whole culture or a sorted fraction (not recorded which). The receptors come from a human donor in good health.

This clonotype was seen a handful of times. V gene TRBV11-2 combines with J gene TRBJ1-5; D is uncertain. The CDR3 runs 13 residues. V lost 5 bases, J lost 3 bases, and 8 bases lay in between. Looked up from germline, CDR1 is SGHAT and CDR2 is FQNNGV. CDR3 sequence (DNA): TGTGCCAGCAGCCTCTCTATCAATCAGCCCCAGCATTTT. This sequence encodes CASSLSINQPQHF.

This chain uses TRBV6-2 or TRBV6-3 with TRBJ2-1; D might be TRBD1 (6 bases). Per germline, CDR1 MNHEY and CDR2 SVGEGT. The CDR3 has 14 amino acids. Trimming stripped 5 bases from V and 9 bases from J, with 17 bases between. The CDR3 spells CASSPWAGAGEQFF. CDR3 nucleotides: TGTGCCAGCAGTCCCTGGGCAGGGGCGGGTGAGCAGTTCTTC.

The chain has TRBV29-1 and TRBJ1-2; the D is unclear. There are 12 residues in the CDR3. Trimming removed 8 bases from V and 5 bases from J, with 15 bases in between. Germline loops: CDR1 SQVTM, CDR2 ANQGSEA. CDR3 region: CSTPGHSYGYTF. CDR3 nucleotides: TGCAGCACCCCCGGGCACTCGTATGGCTACACCTTC.

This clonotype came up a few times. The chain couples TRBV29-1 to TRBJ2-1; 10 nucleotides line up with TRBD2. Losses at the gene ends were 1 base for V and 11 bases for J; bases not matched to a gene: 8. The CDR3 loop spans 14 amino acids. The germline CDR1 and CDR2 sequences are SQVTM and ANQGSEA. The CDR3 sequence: CSVEVWSGREKQFF. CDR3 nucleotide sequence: TGCAGCGTTGAAGTATGGAGCGGGAGGGAAAAGCAGTTCTTC.

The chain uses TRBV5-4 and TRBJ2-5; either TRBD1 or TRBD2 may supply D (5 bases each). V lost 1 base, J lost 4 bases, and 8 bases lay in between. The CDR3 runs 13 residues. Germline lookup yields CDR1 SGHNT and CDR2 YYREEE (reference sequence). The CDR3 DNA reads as TGTGCCAGCAGCTTGTCGGGGCCAGAGACCCAGTACTTC. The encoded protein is CASSLSGPETQYF.

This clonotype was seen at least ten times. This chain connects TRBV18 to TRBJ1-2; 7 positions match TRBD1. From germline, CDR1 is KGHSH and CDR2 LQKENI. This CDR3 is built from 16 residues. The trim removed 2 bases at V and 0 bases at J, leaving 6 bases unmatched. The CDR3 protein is CASSPTRDRPNYGYTF. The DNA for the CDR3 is TGTGCCAGCTCACCAACCAGGGACAGACCTAACTATGGCTACACCTTC.

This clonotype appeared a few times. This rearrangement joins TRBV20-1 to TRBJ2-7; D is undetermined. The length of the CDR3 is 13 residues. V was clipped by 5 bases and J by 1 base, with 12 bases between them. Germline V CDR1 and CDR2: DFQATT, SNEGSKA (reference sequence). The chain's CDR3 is CSAGILQSYEQYF. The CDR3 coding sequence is TGCAGTGCTGGGATTCTCCAGTCCTACGAGCAGTACTTC.

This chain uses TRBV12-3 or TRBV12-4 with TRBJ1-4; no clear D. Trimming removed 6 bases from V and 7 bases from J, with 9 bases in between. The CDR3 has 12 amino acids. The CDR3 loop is CASRTGGEKLFF. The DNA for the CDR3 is TGTGCCAGCAGGACGGGCGGTGAAAAACTGTTTTTT.

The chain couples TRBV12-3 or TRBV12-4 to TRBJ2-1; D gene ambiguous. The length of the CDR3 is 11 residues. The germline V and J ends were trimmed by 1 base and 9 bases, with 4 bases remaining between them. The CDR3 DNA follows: TGTGCCAGCAGTTTAGGGCTTGAGCAGTTCTTC. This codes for CASSLGLEQFF.

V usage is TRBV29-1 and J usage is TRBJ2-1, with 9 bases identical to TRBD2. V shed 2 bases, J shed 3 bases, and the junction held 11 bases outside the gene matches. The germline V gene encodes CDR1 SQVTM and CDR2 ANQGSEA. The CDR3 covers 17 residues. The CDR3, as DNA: TGCAGCGTTGAATCTGCGGGAGGGCCAACTTTCTACAATGAGCAGTTCTTC. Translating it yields CSVESAGGPTFYNEQFF.

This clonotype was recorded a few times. CDR3 in DNA: TGTGCCAGCAGCTTTTCTCAGGAGCAGTACTTC. Its protein is CASSFSQEQYF. The V call is TRBV7-2, the J call TRBJ2-7, with D unclear. CDR3 length: 11 residues. Germline V lookup: CDR1 SGHTA, CDR2 FQGNSA. Between the trimmed V and J ends, which lost 3 bases and 7 bases, there was a span of 7 bases. Looking up the rest from reference TRBV7-2 and TRBJ2-7 gives the full variable domain: GAGVSQSPSNKVTEKGKDVELRCDPISGHTALYWYRQSLGQGLEFLIYFQGNSAPDKSGLPSDRFSAERTGGSVSTLTIQRTQQEDSAVYLCASSFSQEQYFGPGTRLTVT.

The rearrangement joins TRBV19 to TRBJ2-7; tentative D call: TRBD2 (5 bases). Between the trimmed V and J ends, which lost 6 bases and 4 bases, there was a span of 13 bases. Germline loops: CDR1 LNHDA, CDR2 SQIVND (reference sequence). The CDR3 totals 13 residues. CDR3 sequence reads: CASRRGPEYEQYF. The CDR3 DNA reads TGTGCCAGTAGGAGAGGGCCTGAGTACGAGCAGTACTTC.

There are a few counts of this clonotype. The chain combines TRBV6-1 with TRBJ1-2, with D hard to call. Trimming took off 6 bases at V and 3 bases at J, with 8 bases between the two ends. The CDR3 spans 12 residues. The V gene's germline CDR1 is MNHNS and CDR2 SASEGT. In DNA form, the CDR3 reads TGTGCCAGCAGGCCAGCTGACTATGGCTACACCTTC. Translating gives CASRPADYGYTF.

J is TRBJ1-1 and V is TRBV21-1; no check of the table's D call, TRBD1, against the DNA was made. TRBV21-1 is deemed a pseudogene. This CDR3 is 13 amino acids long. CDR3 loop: CASSNGGWTEAFF. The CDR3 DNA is TGTGCCAGCAGCAATGGGGGTTGGACTGAAGCTTTCTTT.

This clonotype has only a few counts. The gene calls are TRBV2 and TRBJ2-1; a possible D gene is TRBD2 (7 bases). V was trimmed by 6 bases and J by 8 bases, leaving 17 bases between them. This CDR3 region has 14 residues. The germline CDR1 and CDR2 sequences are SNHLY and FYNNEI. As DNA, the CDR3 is TGTGCCAGCAGCCTTGAAGGGGGAGGGTATGAGCAGTTCTTC. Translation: CASSLEGGGYEQFF.

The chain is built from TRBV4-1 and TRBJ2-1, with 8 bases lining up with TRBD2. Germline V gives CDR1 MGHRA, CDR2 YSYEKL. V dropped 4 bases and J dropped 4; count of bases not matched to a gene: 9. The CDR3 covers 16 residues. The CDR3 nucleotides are TGCGCCAGCAGCCTTCAGAATAGCGGGACATACAATGAGCAGTTCTTC. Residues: CASSLQNSGTYNEQFF.

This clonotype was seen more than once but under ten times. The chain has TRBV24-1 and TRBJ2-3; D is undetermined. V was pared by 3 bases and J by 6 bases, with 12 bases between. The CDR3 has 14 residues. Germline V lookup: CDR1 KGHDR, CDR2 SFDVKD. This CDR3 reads CATSDPLSWDTQYF. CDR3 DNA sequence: TGTGCCACCAGTGATCCTTTAAGTTGGGATACGCAGTATTTT.

The CDR3 loop reads CATTSGYGYTF. The CDR3 nucleotides read TGTGCCACCACTTCCGGCTATGGCTACACCTTC. The chain links TRBV19 to TRBJ1-2; D ambiguous. Germline CDR1 is LNHDA and CDR2 is SQIVND (reference sequence). The CDR3 has 11 residues. The V end lost 10 bases, the J end lost 4 bases, and 10 bases lay between the germline ends.

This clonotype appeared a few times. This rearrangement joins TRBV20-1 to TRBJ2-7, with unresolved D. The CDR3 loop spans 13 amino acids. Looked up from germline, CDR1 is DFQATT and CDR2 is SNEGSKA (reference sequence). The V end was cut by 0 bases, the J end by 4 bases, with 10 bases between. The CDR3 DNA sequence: TGCAGTGCTAGAGATTCCCGAAGTTACGAGCAGTACTTC. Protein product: CSARDSRSYEQYF.

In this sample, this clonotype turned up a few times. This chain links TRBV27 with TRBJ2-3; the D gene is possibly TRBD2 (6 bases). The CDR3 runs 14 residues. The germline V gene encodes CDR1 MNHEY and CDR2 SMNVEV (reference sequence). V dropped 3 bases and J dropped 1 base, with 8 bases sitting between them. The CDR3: CASSFLARTDTQYF. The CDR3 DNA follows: TGTGCCAGCAGTTTCCTAGCGCGCACAGATACGCAGTATTTT.

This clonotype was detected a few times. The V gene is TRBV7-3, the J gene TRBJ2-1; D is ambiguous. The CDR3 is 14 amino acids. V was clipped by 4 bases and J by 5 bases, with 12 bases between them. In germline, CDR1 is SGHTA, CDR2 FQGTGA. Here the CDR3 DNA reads TGTGCCAGCAGCTGGGATAGGACGCACAATGAGCAGTTCTTC. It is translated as CASSWDRTHNEQFF. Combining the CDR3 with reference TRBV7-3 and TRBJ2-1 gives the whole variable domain GAGVSQTPSNKVTEKGKYVELRCDPISGHTALYWYRQSLGQGPEFLIYFQGTGAADDSGLPNDRFFAVRPEGSVSTLKIQRTERGDSAVYLCASSWDRTHNEQFFGPGTRLTVL.

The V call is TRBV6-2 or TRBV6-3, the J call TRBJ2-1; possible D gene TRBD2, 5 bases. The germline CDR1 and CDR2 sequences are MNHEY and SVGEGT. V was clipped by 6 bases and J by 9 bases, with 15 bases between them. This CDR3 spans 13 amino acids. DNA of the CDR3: TGTGCCAGCAGCAACGTTCGAGGAGGTGAGCAGTTCTTC. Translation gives CASSNVRGGEQFF.

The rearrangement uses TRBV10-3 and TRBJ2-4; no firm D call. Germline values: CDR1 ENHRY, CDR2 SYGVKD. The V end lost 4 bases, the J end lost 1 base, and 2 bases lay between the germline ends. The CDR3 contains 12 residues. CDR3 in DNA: TGTGCCATCAGTGGCGCCAAAAACATTCAGTACTTC. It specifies CAISGAKNIQYF.

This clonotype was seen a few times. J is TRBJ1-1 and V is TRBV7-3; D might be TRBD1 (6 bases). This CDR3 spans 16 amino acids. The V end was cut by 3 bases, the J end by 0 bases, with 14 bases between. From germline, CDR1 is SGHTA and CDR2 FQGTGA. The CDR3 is CASSFLGGLMNTEAFF. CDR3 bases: TGTGCCAGCAGCTTTTTAGGGGGGCTCATGAACACTGAAGCTTTCTTT. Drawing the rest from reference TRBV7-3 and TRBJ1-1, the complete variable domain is GAGVSQTPSNKVTEKGKYVELRCDPISGHTALYWYRQSLGQGPEFLIYFQGTGAADDSGLPNDRFFAVRPEGSVSTLKIQRTERGDSAVYLCASSFLGGLMNTEAFFGQGTRLTVV.

The CDR3 protein is CASSPFPHRGVNTEAFF. In nucleotides, the CDR3 is TGTGCCAGCAGCCCCTTTCCCCATAGGGGAGTAAACACTGAAGCTTTCTTT. The chain recombines TRBV6-4 with TRBJ1-1, with TRBD1 as a possible D gene (5 bases). CDR1 is MRHNA and CDR2 is SNTAGT in the germline V gene. V was trimmed by 6 bases and J by 2 bases, leaving 22 bases between them. The CDR3 sequence is 17 residues long.

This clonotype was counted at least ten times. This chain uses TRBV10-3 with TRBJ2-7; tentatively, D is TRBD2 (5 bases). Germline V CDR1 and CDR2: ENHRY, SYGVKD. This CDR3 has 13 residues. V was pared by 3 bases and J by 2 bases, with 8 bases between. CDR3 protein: CAISDQTTYEQYF. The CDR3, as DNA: TGTGCCATCAGTGACCAGACTACCTACGAGCAGTACTTC.

CDR3 nucleotide sequence: TGTGCCAGCTCACCGAGGACAGGGGCTGAAGCTTTCTTT. This sequence encodes CASSPRTGAEAFF. V gene TRBV18 combines with J gene TRBJ1-1, with TRBD1 matching 9 bases. The CDR3 is 13 residues long. The V and J ends lost 3 bases and 6 bases, in that order; junction bases with no gene match: 2. Germline lookup yields CDR1 KGHSH and CDR2 LQKENI.

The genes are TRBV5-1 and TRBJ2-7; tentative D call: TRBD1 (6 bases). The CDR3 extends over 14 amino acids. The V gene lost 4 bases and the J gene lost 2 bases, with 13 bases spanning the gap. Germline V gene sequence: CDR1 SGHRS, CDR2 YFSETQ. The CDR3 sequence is CASSRATGTYEQYF. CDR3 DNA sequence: TGCGCCAGCAGCCGCGCGACAGGAACCTACGAGCAGTACTTC.

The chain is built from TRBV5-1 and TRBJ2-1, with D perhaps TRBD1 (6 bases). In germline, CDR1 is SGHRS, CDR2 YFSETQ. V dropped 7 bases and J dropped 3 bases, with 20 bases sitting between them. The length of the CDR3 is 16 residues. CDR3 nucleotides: TGCGCCAGCTCCACAGGGACACGGGGATACTACAATGAGCAGTTCTTC. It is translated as CASSTGTRGYYNEQFF.

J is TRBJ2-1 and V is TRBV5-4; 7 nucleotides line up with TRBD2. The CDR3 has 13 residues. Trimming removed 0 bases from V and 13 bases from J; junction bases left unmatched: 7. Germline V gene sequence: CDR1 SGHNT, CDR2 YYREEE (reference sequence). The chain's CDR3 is CASSLAAAGVQFF. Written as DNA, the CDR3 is TGTGCCAGCAGCTTGGCCGCTGCGGGAGTCCAGTTCTTC.

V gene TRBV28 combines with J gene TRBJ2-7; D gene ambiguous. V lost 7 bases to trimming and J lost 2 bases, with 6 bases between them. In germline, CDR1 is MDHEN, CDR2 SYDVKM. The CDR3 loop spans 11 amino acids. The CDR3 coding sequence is TGTGCCAGCATCACAGCCTACGAGCAGTACTTC. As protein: CASITAYEQYF. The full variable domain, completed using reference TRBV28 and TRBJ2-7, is DVKVTQSSRYLVKRTGEKVFLECVQDMDHENMFWYRQDPGLGLRLIYFSYDVKMKEKGDIPEGYSVSREKKERFSLILESASTNQTSMYLCASITAYEQYFGPGTRLTVT.